This entry lists 29 T cell receptor beta chains sequenced from one sample in a study of T cell repertoires in cytomegalovirus infection. TCRdb analysed the reads with MiXCR anew, one entry per CDR3 protein. The sample holds more than 250,000 distinct CDR3 sequences, 20% to 25% seen once. For these TCRs, the target antigens are not known. The source was cultured PBMCs, collected from culture after CMV antigen stimulation. The receptors were sampled from a human donor in good health (CMV status not recorded). Some clones in this sample may be carry-over from other donors' samples.

This clonotype came up a few times. This chain joins TRBV7-9 and TRBJ2-5; 14 nucleotides agree with TRBD2. The CDR3 consists of 15 residues. Trimming removed 5 bases from V and 4 bases from J; junction bases left unmatched: 3. Germline-derived CDR1 and CDR2 are SEHNR and FQNEAQ (reference sequence). The CDR3 here is CASSGGTSGRETQYF. The CDR3 bases are TGTGCCAGCAGCGGCGGGACTAGCGGGAGAGAGACCCAGTACTTC.

This clonotype was counted between two and nine times. The chain uses TRBV12-3 or TRBV12-4 and TRBJ2-7, with D maybe TRBD1 (6 bases). This CDR3 region has 15 residues. The V gene lost 3 bases and the J gene lost 2 bases, with 14 bases spanning the gap. The CDR3 is CASSFHVTGAYEQYF. The CDR3 DNA sequence: TGTGCCAGCAGTTTTCACGTGACAGGAGCCTACGAGCAGTACTTC.

The chain employs TRBV7-9 and TRBJ1-1; no clear D gene. CDR3 size: 9 residues. V lost 10 bases and J 10 bases, leaving 10 bases between the germline ends. Germline lookup yields CDR1 SEHNR and CDR2 FQNEAQ (reference sequence). Written as DNA, the CDR3 is TGTGCCACCACCGAAGTAGCTTTCTTT. Its translation is CATTEVAFF.

The rearrangement joins TRBV6-2 or TRBV6-3 to TRBJ2-2, with TRBD2 identical over 7 bases. In germline, CDR1 is MNHEY, CDR2 SVGEGT. V lost 6 bases to trimming and J lost 6 bases; unmatched junction nucleotides: 10. The CDR3 extends over 15 amino acids. CDR3 in amino acids: CASRQSGVVSGELFF. DNA of the CDR3: TGTGCCAGCAGACAGAGCGGGGTTGTATCCGGGGAGCTGTTTTTT.

A few counts support this clonotype. V gene TRBV4-1 combines with J gene TRBJ1-5; D unclear. CDR3 length: 15 amino acids. V lost 2 bases, J lost 4 bases, and 12 bases lay in between. Germline-derived CDR1 and CDR2 are MGHRA and YSYEKL. The CDR3 sequence: CASSQWEGDNQPQHF. The CDR3 nucleotides read TGCGCCAGCAGCCAATGGGAGGGCGATAATCAGCCCCAGCATTTT.

This clonotype was found a few times. The rearrangement joins TRBV28 to TRBJ2-3; D may be TRBD2 (6 bases). Germline loops: CDR1 MDHEN, CDR2 SYDVKM. There are 15 residues in the CDR3. Deletions cut 6 bases from V and 5 bases from J, with 18 bases between. The CDR3 sequence is CASRGGPSRQDTQYF. Here the CDR3 DNA reads TGTGCCAGCAGGGGAGGACCTTCCCGGCAAGATACGCAGTATTTT.

This clonotype showed up many times. This rearrangement joins TRBV7-2 to TRBJ2-5; no reliable D call. The germline V gene encodes CDR1 SGHTA and CDR2 FQGNSA. Deletions cut 5 bases from V and 5 bases from J, with 9 bases between. The CDR3 sequence is 12 residues long. The CDR3 region has the DNA TGTGCCAGCAGCGAGGAGTGGGAGACCCAGTACTTC. Its protein is CASSEEWETQYF.

This clonotype was found a few times. The rearrangement joins TRBV28 to TRBJ1-1; weak D call: TRBD1 (6 bases). Trimming left V 5 bases short and J 8 bases short, with 21 bases between. CDR1 and CDR2 from the germline V gene are MDHEN and SYDVKM. The CDR3 spans 15 residues. CDR3 bases: TGTGCCAGCAGTCCCCCTTCAGGACAGCCAGGGGAAGCTTTCTTT. Protein sequence: CASSPPSGQPGEAFF.

The sample holds a few counts of this clonotype. The chain employs TRBV2 and TRBJ2-2; D may be TRBD1 or TRBD2 (5 bases each). V gave up 8 bases and J gave up 2 bases, with 12 bases separating them. CDR1 is SNHLY and CDR2 is FYNNEI in the germline V gene. This CDR3 region has 14 residues. The CDR3 nucleotides are TGTGCCAGCGTCTGGGACCATAACACCGGGGAGCTGTTTTTT. The encoded protein is CASVWDHNTGELFF.

This clonotype was seen a handful of times. The chain couples TRBV6-2 or TRBV6-3 to TRBJ2-1; 7 bases are a match to TRBD2. In germline, CDR1 is MNHEY, CDR2 SVGEGT. J was trimmed by 3 bases and V by 6 bases; bases with no gene match: 8. This CDR3 is built from 15 residues. This CDR3 is CASRPPAGFYNEQFF. CDR3 sequence (DNA): TGTGCCAGCAGGCCGCCAGCGGGATTCTACAATGAGCAGTTCTTC.

The DNA for the CDR3 is TGTGCCAGCAGTGAGGGCTGGGGCTACAATGAGCAGTTCTTC. Translation: CASSEGWGYNEQFF. V is TRBV6-4 and J is TRBJ2-1; D call uncertain. From germline, CDR1 is MRHNA and CDR2 SNTAGT. The CDR3 loop spans 14 amino acids. The V end was cut by 3 bases, the J end by 3 bases, with 9 bases between.

The rearrangement joins TRBV6-1 to TRBJ2-2, with 11 bases aligning to TRBD2. The CDR3 spans 17 residues. Trimming removed 6 bases from V and 4 bases from J; junction bases left unmatched: 10. Per germline, CDR1 MNHNS and CDR2 SASEGT. The CDR3 protein is CASSTTPSGRFTGELFF. The CDR3 DNA is TGTGCCAGCAGCACGACCCCTAGCGGGAGGTTCACCGGGGAGCTGTTTTTT.

This clonotype was detected ten times or more. This chain's CDR3 is CASSYSGGGLQETQYF. The CDR3 DNA reads TGTGCCAGCAGTTACTCAGGTGGCGGACTACAAGAGACCCAGTACTTC. This rearrangement joins TRBV6-5 to TRBJ2-5, with D perhaps TRBD2 (6 bases). Germline V gives CDR1 MNHEY, CDR2 SVGAGI. The CDR3 runs 16 residues. The V end was cut by 0 bases, the J end by 2 bases, with 13 bases between.

This clonotype was detected a few times. The rearrangement links TRBV11-3 to TRBJ2-5; TRBD2 might be the D (6 bases). Looked up from germline, CDR1 is SGHNT and CDR2 is YENEEA. The CDR3 runs 15 residues. V lost 3 bases and J lost 4, with 15 bases in between. The CDR3 is CASSFGGRVAETQYF. The CDR3 coding sequence is TGTGCCAGCAGCTTCGGGGGACGAGTCGCAGAGACCCAGTACTTC.

This clonotype was found many times. This rearrangement joins TRBV7-8 to TRBJ1-1; D is unclear. The ends were cut back, 2 bases at V and 1 base at J, with 11 bases in the middle. CDR1 is SGHVS, CDR2 FQNEAQ, per germline. The CDR3 runs to 15 residues. Here the CDR3 DNA reads TGTGCCAGCAGCTTACCGTTAATTGCGAACACTGAAGCTTTCTTT. It codes for CASSLPLIANTEAFF.

This clonotype was recorded at least ten times. This chain connects TRBV7-2 to TRBJ2-3, with 11 bases that match TRBD2. Germline trimming cut 3 bases from V and 5 bases from J; bases unmatched to any gene: 7. The germline gives CDR1 SGHTA, CDR2 FQGNSA. This CDR3 comprises 16 residues. The CDR3 coding sequence is TGTGCCAGCAGCTTTGTACTAGCGGGAGAGGAAGATACGCAGTATTTT. As protein: CASSFVLAGEEDTQYF.

The V call is TRBV5-6, the J call TRBJ2-1, with a weak D call TRBD1 (6 bases). CDR1 is SGHDT, CDR2 YYEEEE, per germline. This CDR3 has 13 residues. V lost 4 bases and J lost 10, with 15 bases in between. This chain's CDR3 is CASSKLQGGEQFF. The CDR3 DNA reads as TGTGCCAGCAGCAAGCTACAGGGTGGAGAGCAGTTCTTC.

Concerning this clonotype: An end of the junction does not agree with germline; a read error may underlie this. CDR3 amino acids: CAGSRPGGNEQFF. CDR3 nucleotides: TGTGCCGGCAGCCGCCCAGGCGGTAATGAGCAGTTCTTC. This chain uses TRBV7-9 with TRBJ2-1; no reliable D call. The CDR3 has 13 residues. Germline CDR1 reads SEHNR; CDR2 reads FQNEAQ (reference sequence).

The rearrangement joins TRBV4-1 to TRBJ2-7; D ambiguous. The CDR3 consists of 16 residues. The germline CDR1 and CDR2 sequences are MGHRA and YSYEKL. Trimming shortened V by 0 bases and J by 2 bases, and 14 bases separated the two germline ends. CDR3 sequence reads: CASSQDRSSRPYEQYF. CDR3 coding DNA: TGCGCCAGCAGCCAAGATCGCAGCTCCCGGCCCTACGAGCAGTACTTC.

This clonotype was seen only a few times. The chain employs TRBV4-3 and TRBJ2-7; TRBD2 matches at 10 bases. With 0 bases clipped from V and 4 bases from J, the junction kept 6 bases outside the gene matches. Germline V gene sequence: CDR1 LGHNA, CDR2 YSLEER. CDR3 length: 16 residues. CDR3 loop: CASSQEVKAGGYEQYF. In nucleotides, the CDR3 is TGCGCCAGCAGCCAAGAAGTTAAAGCGGGAGGGTACGAGCAGTACTTC.

This clonotype has more than one count but fewer than ten. The V and J genes are TRBV7-3 and TRBJ2-1; 8 nucleotides agree with TRBD2. The CDR3 is made up of 16 amino acids. V shed 4 bases, J shed 3 bases, and the junction held 8 bases outside the gene matches. Germline V lookup: CDR1 SGHTA, CDR2 FQGTGA. The DNA of the CDR3 is TGTGCCAGCAGCTATCAAGCGGGAGCGGGCTACAATGAGCAGTTCTTC. Residues: CASSYQAGAGYNEQFF.

This clonotype was found a few times. This chain joins TRBV28 and TRBJ1-1, with 9 bases that match TRBD1. Germline-derived CDR1 and CDR2 are MDHEN and SYDVKM. The J segment lost 0 bases and the V segment lost 3 bases, leaving 8 bases of the junction unmatched. This CDR3 has 17 residues. The CDR3 is CASSFFTGGFLNTEAFF. The CDR3 DNA is TGTGCCAGCAGTTTTTTTACAGGGGGCTTTTTGAACACTGAAGCTTTCTTT.

The genes are TRBV11-2 and TRBJ2-7; 7 bases line up with TRBD1. The trim removed 5 bases at V and 3 bases at J, leaving 10 bases unmatched. The CDR3 covers 15 residues. Germline assignment: CDR1 SGHAT and CDR2 FQNNGV. The CDR3 region has the DNA TGTGCCAGCAGCCCGGGACAGACGAGGGGCTACGAGCAGTACTTC. Its protein is CASSPGQTRGYEQYF.

The V and J genes are TRBV5-1 and TRBJ2-1, with 8 bases fitting TRBD2. CDR1 and CDR2 from the germline V gene are SGHRS and YFSETQ. The CDR3 length is 13 residues. Losses at the gene ends were 9 bases for V and 6 bases for J; bases not matched to a gene: 8. The CDR3, as DNA: TGCGCCACCACGGGAGGGCGGGTCAATGAGCAGTTCTTC. This codes for CATTGGRVNEQFF.

This clonotype was seen only a few times. The chain carries TRBV6-2 or TRBV6-3 and TRBJ2-1; D unclear. The CDR3 has 15 residues. With 0 bases removed from V and 10 bases from J, the gap between germline ends came to 16 bases. CDR1 is MNHEY and CDR2 is SVGEGT in the germline V gene. This CDR3 reads CASSYSGKRAGEQFF. In DNA, the CDR3 is TGTGCCAGCAGTTACTCTGGGAAAAGAGCAGGCGAGCAGTTCTTC.

This clonotype was picked up many times. The chain carries TRBV7-2 and TRBJ1-2; maybe TRBD1 (6 bases). Trimming shortened V by 1 base and J by 6 bases, and 15 bases separated the two germline ends. The CDR3 totals 15 residues. From germline, CDR1 is SGHTA and CDR2 FQGNSA. The CDR3 DNA sequence: TGTGCCAGCAGCTTAGTTGGGGGCCGAGGAAATGGCTACACCTTC. Protein product: CASSLVGGRGNGYTF.

A few counts support this clonotype. J is TRBJ1-1 and V is TRBV20-1; 9 positions agree with TRBD1. Germline V gene sequence: CDR1 DFQATT, CDR2 SNEGSKA (reference sequence). V was clipped by 3 bases and J by 0 bases; unmatched bases: 5. This CDR3 comprises 15 residues. CDR3 sequence reads: CSARRQGELNTEAFF. The CDR3 DNA is TGCAGTGCTAGGAGACAGGGGGAATTGAACACTGAAGCTTTCTTT.

This clonotype was counted ten times or more. This chain uses TRBV28 with TRBJ2-5, with D hard to call. Per the germline V gene, CDR1 is MDHEN and CDR2 is SYDVKM. Trimming shortened V by 8 bases and J by 5 bases, and 9 bases separated the two germline ends. This CDR3 has 11 amino acids. CDR3 sequence: CASPSEETQYF. The CDR3 DNA follows: TGTGCCAGCCCCTCGGAGGAGACCCAGTACTTC.

This clonotype was observed a few times. This sequence joins TRBV19 and TRBJ2-6; a weak D match, TRBD2 (5 bases). V was shortened by 5 bases and J by 1 base, with 15 bases between the two germline ends. Germline CDR1 reads LNHDA; CDR2 reads SQIVND (reference sequence). The CDR3 extends over 17 amino acids. CDR3 residues: CASSPGVLASGANVLTF. CDR3 in DNA: TGTGCCAGTAGTCCCGGGGTGTTGGCTTCTGGGGCCAACGTCCTGACTTTC.